This TCR beta chain was captured in a study of CD4 T cells in relation to SARS-CoV-2 and coronaviruses. The repertoire was sequenced with immunoSEQ multiplex PCR; TCRdb's copy has only in-frame clones and lacks some. There are some 15,000 clones in the sample; more than 75% occur only once, and around 15% lies in the top ten. Before the COVID-19 pandemic, during about 2011-2019, CD4+ T cells were taken from unexposed donors. After about ten days of culture, CD4+ T cells were isolated. Germline V lookup: CDR1 MNHEY, CDR2 SVGAGI. The CDR3 loop spans 12 amino acids. V was pared by 7 bases and J by 8 bases, with 11 bases between. About this clone: The antigen remains unidentified.

The source material was CD4+ T cells from PBMCs, cultured in vitro. This clonotype was obtained from a human donor in good health. The V and J genes are TRBV6-5 and TRBJ1-4; D is perhaps TRBD1 (5 bases). The CDR3 loop reads CASMWTREKLFF. The CDR3 DNA follows: TGTGCCAGCATGTGGACAAGGGAAAAACTGTTTTTT.